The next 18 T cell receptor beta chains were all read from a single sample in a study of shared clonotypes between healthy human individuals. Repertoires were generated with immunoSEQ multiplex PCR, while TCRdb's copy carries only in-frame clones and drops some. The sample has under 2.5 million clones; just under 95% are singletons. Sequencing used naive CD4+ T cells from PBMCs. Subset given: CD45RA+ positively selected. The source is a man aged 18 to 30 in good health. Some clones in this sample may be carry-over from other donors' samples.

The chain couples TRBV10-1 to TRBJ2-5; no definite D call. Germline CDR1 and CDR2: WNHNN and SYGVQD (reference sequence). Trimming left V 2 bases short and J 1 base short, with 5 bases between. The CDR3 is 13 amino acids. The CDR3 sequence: CASSEAIQETQYF. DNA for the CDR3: TGCGCCAGCAGTGAGGCTATCCAAGAGACCCAGTACTTC.

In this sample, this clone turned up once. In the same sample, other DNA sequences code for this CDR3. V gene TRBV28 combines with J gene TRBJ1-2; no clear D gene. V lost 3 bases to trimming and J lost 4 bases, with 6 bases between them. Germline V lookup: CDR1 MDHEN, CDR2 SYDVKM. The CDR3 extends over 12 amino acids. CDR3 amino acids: CASSFNSYGYTF. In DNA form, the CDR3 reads TGTGCCAGCAGTTTTAATAGCTATGGCTACACCTTC.

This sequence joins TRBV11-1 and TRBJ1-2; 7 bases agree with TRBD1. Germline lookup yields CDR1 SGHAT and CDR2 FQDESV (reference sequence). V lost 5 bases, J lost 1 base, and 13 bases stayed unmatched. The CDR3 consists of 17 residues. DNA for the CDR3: TGTGCCAGCAGCCCCCGGGACAGCGGAATCCGTAACTATGGCTACACCTTC. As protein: CASSPRDSGIRNYGYTF.

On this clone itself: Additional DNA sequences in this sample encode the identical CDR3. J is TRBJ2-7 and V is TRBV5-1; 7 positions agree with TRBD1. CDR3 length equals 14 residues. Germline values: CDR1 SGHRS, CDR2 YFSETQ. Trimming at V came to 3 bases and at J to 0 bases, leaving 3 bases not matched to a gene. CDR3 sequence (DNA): TGCGCCAGCAGCTCCCGGGACAGCTCCTACGAGCAGTACTTC. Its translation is CASSSRDSSYEQYF. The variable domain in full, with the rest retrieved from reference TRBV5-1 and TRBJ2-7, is KAGVTQTPRYLIKTRGQQVTLSCSPISGHRSVSWYQQTPGQGLQFLFEYFSETQRNKGNFPGRFSGRQFSNSRSEMNVSTLELGDSALYLCASSSRDSSYEQYFGPGTRLTVT.

The CDR3 region is CAWSPSLGYRILNEQFF. CDR3 sequence (DNA): TGTGCCTGGAGCCCTTCACTCGGGTATCGTATACTAAATGAGCAGTTCTTC. The genes are TRBV30 and TRBJ2-1; no clear D gene. The CDR3 has 17 residues. Looked up from germline, CDR1 is GTSNPN and CDR2 is SVGIG (reference sequence). V shed 3 bases and J shed 7 bases, with 25 bases lying between them.

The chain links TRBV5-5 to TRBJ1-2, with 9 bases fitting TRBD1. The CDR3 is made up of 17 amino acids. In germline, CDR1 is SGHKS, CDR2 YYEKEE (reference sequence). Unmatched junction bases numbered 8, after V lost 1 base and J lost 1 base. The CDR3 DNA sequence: TGTGCCAGCAGCTTGAGAGTTGGACAGGGGTTTAACTATGGCTACACCTTC. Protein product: CASSLRVGQGFNYGYTF.

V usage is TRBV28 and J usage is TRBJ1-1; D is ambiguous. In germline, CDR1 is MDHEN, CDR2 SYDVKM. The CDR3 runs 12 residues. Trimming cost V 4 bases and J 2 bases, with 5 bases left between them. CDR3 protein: CASSWLNTEAFF. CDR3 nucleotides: TGTGCCAGCAGTTGGCTAAACACTGAAGCTTTCTTT.

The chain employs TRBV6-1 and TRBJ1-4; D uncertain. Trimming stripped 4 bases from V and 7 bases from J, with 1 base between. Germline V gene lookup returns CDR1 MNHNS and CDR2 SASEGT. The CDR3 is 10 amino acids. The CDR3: CASSAEKLFF. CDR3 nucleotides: TGTGCCAGCAGTGCTGAAAAACTGTTTTTT.

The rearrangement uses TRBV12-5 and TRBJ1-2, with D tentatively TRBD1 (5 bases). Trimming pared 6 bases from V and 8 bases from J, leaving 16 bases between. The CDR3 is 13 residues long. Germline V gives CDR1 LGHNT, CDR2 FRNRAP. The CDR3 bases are TGTGCTAGTGGGATGACGGCAAAGGGGGGCTACACCTTC. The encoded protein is CASGMTAKGGYTF.

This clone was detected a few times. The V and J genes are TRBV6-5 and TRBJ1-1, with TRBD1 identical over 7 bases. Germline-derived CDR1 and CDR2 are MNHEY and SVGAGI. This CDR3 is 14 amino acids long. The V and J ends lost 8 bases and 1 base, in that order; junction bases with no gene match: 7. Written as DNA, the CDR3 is TGTGCCAGCGGAAGGACAGGAGGGAACACTGAAGCTTTCTTT. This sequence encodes CASGRTGGNTEAFF.

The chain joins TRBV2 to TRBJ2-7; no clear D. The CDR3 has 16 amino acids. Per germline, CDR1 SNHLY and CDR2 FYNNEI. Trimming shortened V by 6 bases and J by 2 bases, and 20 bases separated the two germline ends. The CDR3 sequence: CASSAETVYSPYEQYF. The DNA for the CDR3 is TGTGCCAGCAGCGCCGAAACAGTCTATTCCCCCTACGAGCAGTACTTC.

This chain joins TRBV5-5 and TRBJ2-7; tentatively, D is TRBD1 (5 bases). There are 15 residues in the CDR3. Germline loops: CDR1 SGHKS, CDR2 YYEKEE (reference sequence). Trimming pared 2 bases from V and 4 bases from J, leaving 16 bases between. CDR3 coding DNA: TGTGCCAGCAGCTTAATTGACAGAAATAATTACGAGCAGTACTTC. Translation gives CASSLIDRNNYEQYF.

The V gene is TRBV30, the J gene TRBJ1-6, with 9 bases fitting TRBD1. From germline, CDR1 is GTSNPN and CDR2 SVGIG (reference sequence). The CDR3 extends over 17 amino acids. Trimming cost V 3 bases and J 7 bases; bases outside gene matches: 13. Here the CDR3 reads CAWRERTGVFRNSPLHF. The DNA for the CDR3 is TGTGCCTGGAGGGAACGGACAGGGGTTTTTCGAAATTCACCCCTCCACTTT.

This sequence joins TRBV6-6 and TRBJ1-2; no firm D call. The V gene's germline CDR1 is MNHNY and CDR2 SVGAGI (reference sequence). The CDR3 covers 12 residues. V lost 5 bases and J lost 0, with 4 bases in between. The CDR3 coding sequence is TGTGCCAGCAGTACAACTAACTATGGCTACACCTTC. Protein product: CASSTTNYGYTF.

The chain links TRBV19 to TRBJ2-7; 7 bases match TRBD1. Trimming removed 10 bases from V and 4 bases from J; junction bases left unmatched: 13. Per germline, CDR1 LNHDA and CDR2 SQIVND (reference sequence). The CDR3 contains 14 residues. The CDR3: CATLLGDRPYEQYF. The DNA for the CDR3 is TGTGCCACCCTTCTTGGGGACAGACCTTACGAGCAGTACTTC.

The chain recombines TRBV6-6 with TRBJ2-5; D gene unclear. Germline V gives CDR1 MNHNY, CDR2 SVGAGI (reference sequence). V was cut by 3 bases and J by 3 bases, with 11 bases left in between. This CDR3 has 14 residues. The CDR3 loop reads CASSYSVLKETQYF. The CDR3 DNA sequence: TGTGCCAGCAGTTATTCGGTGTTAAAAGAGACCCAGTACTTC.

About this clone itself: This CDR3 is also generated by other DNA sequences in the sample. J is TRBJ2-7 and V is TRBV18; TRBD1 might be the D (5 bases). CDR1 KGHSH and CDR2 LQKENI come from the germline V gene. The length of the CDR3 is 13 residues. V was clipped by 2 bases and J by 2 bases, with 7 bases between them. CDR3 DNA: TGTGCCAGCTCACCAACGACAGCCTACGAGCAGTACTTC. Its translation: CASSPTTAYEQYF. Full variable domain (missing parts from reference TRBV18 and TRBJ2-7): NAGVMQNPRHLVRRRGQEARLRCSPMKGHSHVYWYRQLPEEGLKFMVYLQKENIIDESGMPKERFSAEFPKEGPSILRIQQVVRGDSAAYFCASSPTTAYEQYFGPGTRLTVT.

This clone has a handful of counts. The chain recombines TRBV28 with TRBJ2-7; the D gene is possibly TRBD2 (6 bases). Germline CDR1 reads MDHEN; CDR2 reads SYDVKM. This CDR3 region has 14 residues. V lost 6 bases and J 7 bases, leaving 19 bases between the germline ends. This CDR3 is CASSYAQGAGEQYF. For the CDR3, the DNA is TGTGCCAGCAGCTATGCTCAAGGGGCGGGGGAGCAGTACTTC.